The clone carrying this TCR beta chain has only one observation. The data were taken from a study of blood T cell repertoires in COVID-19. TCRdb's copy holds only in-frame clones and misses some; the assay was immunoSEQ multiplex PCR. The sample lists 250,000 to 300,000 clones; about 88% were seen once. Per germline, CDR1 KGHSH and CDR2 LQKENI. The CDR3 has 15 residues. V lost 3 bases to trimming and J lost 3 bases; unmatched junction nucleotides: 7. V usage is TRBV18 and J usage is TRBJ1-1, with 7 bases that match TRBD1. The clonotype was recovered from a woman aged 45-65 years who had been exposed to COVID-19. Sequencing was performed on PBMCs or T cells enriched from blood (not recorded which). CDR3 sequence (DNA): TGTGCCAGCTCACCCTCCATAGGGGGCTACACTGAAGCTTTCTTT. Translating gives CASSPSIGGYTEAFF.